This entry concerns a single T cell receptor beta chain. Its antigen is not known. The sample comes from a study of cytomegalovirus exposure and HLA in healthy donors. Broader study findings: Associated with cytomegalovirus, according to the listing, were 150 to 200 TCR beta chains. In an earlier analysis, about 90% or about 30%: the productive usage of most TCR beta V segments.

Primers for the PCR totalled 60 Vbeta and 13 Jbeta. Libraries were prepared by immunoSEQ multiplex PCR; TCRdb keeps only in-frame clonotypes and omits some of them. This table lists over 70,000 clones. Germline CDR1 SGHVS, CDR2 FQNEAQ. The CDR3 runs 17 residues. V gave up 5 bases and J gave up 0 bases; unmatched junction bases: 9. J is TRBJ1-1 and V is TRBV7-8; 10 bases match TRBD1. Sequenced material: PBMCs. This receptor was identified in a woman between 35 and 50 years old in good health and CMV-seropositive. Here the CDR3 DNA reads TGTGCCAGCAGCCTGGGACAGGGGTGGATGATGAACACTGAAGCTTTCTTT. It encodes CASSLGQGWMMNTEAFF.